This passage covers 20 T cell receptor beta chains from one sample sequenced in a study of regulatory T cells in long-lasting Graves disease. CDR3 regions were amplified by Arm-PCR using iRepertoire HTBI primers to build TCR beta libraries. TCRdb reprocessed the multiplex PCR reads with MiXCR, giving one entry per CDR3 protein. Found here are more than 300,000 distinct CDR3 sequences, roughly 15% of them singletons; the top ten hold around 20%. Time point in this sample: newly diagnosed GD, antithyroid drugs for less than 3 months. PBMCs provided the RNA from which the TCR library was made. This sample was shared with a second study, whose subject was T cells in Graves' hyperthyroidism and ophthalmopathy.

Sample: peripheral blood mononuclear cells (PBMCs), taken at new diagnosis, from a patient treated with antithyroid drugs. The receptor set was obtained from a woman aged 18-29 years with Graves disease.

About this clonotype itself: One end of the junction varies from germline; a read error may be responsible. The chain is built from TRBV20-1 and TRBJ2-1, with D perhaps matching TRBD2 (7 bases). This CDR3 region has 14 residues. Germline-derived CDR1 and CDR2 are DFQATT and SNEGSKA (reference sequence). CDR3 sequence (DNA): TGCAGTGCCCCTGGGGCGGGGGCCTACAATGATCAGTTCTTC. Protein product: CSAPGAGAYNDQFF.

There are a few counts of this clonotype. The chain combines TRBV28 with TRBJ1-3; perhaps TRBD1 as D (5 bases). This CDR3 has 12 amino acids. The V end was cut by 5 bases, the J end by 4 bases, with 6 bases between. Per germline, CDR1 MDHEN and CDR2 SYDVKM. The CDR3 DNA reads TGTGCCAGCAGTCGGGGCGGAAACACCATATATTTT. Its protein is CASSRGGNTIYF.

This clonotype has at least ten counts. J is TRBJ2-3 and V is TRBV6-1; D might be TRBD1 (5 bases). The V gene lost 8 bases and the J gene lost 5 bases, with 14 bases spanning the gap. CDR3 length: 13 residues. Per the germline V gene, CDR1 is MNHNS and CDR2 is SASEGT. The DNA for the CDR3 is TGTGCCAGCTTGGGGCAGAATGAAGATACGCAGTATTTT. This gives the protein CASLGQNEDTQYF.

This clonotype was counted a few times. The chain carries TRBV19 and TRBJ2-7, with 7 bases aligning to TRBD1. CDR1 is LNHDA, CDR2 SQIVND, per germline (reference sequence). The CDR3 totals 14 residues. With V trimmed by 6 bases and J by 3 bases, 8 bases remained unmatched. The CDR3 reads CASRLRAGGYEQYF. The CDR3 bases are TGTGCCAGTAGATTGCGGGCAGGGGGCTACGAGCAGTACTTC.

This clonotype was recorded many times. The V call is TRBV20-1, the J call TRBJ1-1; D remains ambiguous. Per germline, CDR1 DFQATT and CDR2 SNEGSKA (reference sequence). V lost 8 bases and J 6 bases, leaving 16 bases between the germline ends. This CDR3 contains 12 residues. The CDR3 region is CSQPMLGPEAFF. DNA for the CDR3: TGCAGTCAACCTATGTTGGGCCCTGAAGCTTTCTTT.

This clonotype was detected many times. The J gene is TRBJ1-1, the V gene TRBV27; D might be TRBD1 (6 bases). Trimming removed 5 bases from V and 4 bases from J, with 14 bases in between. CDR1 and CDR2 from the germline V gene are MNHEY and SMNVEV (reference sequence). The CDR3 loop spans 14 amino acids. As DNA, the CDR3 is TGTGCCAGCAGTGTTGCCAGGGGTAGCACTGAAGCTTTCTTT. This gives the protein CASSVARGSTEAFF.

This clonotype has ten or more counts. This CDR3 is CASSTSGARSYNEQFF. The CDR3 DNA reads as TGTGCCAGCAGCACTAGCGGGGCCCGCTCCTACAATGAGCAGTTCTTC. The gene calls are TRBV12-3 or TRBV12-4 and TRBJ2-1; TRBD2 matches at 10 bases. This CDR3 is 16 amino acids long. V trimming: 6 bases; J trimming: 0 bases; junction bases outside the gene matches: 5.

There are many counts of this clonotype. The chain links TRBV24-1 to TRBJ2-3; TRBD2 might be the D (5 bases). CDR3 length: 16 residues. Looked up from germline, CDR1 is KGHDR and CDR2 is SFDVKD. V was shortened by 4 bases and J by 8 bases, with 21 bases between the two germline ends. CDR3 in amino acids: CATSDSRGQPRGTQYF. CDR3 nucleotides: TGTGCCACCAGTGACTCTAGAGGGCAGCCGCGTGGTACGCAGTATTTT.

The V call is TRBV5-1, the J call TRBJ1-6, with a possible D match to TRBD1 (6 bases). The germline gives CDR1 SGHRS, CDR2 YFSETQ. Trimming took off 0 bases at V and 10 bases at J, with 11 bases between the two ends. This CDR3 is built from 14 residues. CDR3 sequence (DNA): TGCGCCAGCAGCTTGGGACAGGAGGGGTCACCCCTCCACTTT. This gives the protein CASSLGQEGSPLHF.

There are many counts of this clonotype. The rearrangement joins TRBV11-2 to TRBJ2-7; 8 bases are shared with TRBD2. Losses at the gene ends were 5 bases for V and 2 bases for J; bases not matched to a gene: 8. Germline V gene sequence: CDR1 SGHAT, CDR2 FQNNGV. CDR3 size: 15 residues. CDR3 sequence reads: CASSPGGGTAYEQYF. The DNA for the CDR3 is TGTGCCAGCAGCCCGGGGGGGGGGACTGCCTACGAGCAGTACTTC.

The CDR3 sequence: CASSLRRGSVTEAFF. CDR3 bases: TGTGCCAGCAGCTTAAGGAGGGGTTCAGTCACTGAAGCTTTCTTT. V gene TRBV7-2 combines with J gene TRBJ1-1; D might be TRBD1 (5 bases). Germline CDR1 is SGHTA and CDR2 is FQGNSA. CDR3 length: 15 residues. V was clipped by 2 bases and J by 4 bases, with 14 bases between them. The full variable domain, its missing parts supplied by reference TRBV7-2 and TRBJ1-1, is GAGVSQSPSNKVTEKGKDVELRCDPISGHTALYWYRQSLGQGLEFLIYFQGNSAPDKSGLPSDRFSAERTGGSVSTLTIQRTQQEDSAVYLCASSLRRGSVTEAFFGQGTRLTVV.

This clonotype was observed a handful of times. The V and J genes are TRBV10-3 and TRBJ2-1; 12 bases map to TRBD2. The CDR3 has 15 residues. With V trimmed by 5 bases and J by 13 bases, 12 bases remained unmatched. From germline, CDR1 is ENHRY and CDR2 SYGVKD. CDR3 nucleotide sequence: TGTGCCATCAGTCCGACTAGCGGGGGAGCCAACCCTCAGTTCTTC. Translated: CAISPTSGGANPQFF.

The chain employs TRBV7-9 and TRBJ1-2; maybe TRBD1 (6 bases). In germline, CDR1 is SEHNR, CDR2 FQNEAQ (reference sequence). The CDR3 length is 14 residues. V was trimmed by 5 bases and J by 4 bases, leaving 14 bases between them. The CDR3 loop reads CASSPGEGVYGYTF. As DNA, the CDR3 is TGTGCCAGCAGCCCTGGGGAGGGGGTCTATGGCTACACCTTC.

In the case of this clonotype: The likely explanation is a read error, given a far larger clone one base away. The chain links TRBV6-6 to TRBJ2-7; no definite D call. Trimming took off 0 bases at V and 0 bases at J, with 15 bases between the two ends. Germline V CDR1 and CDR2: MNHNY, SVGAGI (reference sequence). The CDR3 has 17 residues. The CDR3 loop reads CASSYSEMGSNSYEQYF. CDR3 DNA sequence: TGTGCCAGCAGTTACTCGGAAATGGGGTCAAACTCCTACGAGCAGTACTTC.

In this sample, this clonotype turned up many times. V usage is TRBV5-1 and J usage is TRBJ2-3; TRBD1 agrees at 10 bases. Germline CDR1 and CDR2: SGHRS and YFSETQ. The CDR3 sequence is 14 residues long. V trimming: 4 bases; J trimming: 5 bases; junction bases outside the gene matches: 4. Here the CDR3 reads CASSGGDRGDTQYF. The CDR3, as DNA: TGCGCCAGCAGCGGAGGGGACAGGGGAGATACGCAGTATTTT. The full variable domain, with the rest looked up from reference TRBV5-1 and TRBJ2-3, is KAGVTQTPRYLIKTRGQQVTLSCSPISGHRSVSWYQQTPGQGLQFLFEYFSETQRNKGNFPGRFSGRQFSNSRSEMNVSTLELGDSALYLCASSGGDRGDTQYFGPGTRLTVL.

The CDR3 region has the DNA TGTGCCAGCAGTTACTTACAGGGTCCCCTCTCCCCTCCTAGCTCCTACAATGAGCAGTTCTTC. Translating gives CASSYLQGPLSPPSSYNEQFF. The chain links TRBV6-5 to TRBJ2-1; tentative D call: TRBD1 (6 bases). The CDR3 length is 21 residues. Trimming cost V 1 base and J 0 bases, with 25 bases left between them. Germline V gives CDR1 MNHEY, CDR2 SVGAGI.

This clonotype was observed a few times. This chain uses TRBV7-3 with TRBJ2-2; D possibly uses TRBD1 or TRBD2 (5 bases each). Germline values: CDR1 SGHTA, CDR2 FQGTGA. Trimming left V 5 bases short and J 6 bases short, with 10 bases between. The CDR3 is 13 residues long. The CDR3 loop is CASSATGPGELFF. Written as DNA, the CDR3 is TGTGCCAGCAGCGCCACGGGGCCCGGGGAGCTGTTTTTT.

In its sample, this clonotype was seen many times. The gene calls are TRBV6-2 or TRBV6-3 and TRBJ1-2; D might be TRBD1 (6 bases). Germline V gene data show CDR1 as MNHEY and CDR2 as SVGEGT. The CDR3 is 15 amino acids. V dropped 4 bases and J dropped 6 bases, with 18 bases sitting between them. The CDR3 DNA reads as TGTGCCAGCAGTTTTACCGTAGGGGGAAGCCATGGCTACACCTTC. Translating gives CASSFTVGGSHGYTF.

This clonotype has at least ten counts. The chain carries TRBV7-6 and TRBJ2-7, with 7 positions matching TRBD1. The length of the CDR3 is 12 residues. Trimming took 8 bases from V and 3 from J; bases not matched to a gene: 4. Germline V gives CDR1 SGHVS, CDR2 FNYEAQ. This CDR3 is CASGDSIYEQYF. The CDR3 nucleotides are TGTGCCAGCGGGGACAGTATCTACGAGCAGTACTTC. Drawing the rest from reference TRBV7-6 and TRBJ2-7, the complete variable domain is GAGVSQSPRYKVTKRGQDVALRCDPISGHVSLYWYRQALGQGPEFLTYFNYEAQQDKSGLPNDRFSAERPEGSISTLTIQRTEQRDSAMYRCASGDSIYEQYFGPGTRLTVT.

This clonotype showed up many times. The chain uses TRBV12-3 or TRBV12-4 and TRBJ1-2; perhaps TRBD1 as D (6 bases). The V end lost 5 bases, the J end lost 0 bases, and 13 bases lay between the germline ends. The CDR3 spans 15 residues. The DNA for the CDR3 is TGTGCCAGCAGTGCCCGGGACATAGCTAACTATGGCTACACCTTC. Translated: CASSARDIANYGYTF.